This paragraph covers one T cell receptor (beta chain) sequence. As yet, its antigen is unknown. This entry is derived from a study of T cell responses to AZD1222 COVID-19 vaccine. Only in-frame clones appear in the TCRdb table, and some are missing; sequencing was by immunoSEQ multiplex PCR. The table shows 90,000 to 130,000 clones, with roughly 89% occurring only once. This CDR3 spans 17 amino acids. With 5 bases clipped from V and 7 bases from J, the junction kept 14 bases outside the gene matches. The germline CDR1 and CDR2 sequences are ENHRY and SYGVKD. Whole-study results and caveats: Researchers report vaccine-associated CD4 TCRs spanning spike, with dominance at 160-218 and 743-854. Most donors were white British and more were female, and clonal diversity was possibly underestimated. An increase in Spike-specific TCR breadth and depth was observed after two AZD1222 doses. Repertoires were obtained solely post-peak T cell response.

The origin of this receptor is an adult who received the AZD1222 COVID-19 vaccine. The rearrangement links TRBV10-3 to TRBJ1-4; 9 positions match TRBD1. The source material was peripheral blood, sampled 28 days after the second AZD1222 dose. In nucleotides, the CDR3 is TGTGCCATCAGTCCCGGACAGGGGATTTTTGAGAGTGAAAAACTGTTTTTT. Translation: CAISPGQGIFESEKLFF.